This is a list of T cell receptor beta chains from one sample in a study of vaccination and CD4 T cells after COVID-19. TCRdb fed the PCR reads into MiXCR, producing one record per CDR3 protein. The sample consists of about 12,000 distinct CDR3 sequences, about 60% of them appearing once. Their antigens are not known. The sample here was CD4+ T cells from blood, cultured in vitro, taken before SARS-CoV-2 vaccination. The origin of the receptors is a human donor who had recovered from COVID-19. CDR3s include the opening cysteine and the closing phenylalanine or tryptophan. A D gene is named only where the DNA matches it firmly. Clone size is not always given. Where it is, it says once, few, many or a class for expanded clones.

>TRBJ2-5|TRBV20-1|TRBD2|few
CSASSAGGLETQYF
TGCAGTGCTAGTTCGGCGGGAGGGTTGGAGACCCAGTACTTC
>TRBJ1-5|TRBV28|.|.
CASRGSNQPQHF
TGTGCCAGCCGCGGTAGCAATCAGCCCCAGCATTTT
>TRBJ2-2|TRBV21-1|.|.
CASSKCPRDRGKDTGELFF
TGTGCCAGCAGCAAATGCCCCCGCGACAGGGGGAAGGACACCGGGGAGCTGTTTTTT
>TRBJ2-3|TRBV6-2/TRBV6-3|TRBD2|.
CASSSSGSTDTQYF
TGTGCCAGCAGTTCTAGCGGTAGCACAGATACGCAGTATTTT
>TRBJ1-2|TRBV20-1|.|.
CSAAINRDGYGYTF
TGCAGTGCTGCTATCAACAGGGATGGCTATGGCTACACCTTC
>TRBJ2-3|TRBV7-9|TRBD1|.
CASSSDRGPVGQQYF
TGTGCCAGCAGCTCGGACAGGGGCCCTGTCGGCCAGCAGTATTTT
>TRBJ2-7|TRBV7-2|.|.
CASSSIDRTYHEQYF
TGTGCCAGCAGCTCAATAGATCGTACCTACCACGAGCAGTACTTC
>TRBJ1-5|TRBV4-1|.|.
CAGSQGWIGGGNQPQHF
TGCGCCGGCAGCCAAGGATGGATTGGGGGCGGCAATCAGCCCCAGCATTTT
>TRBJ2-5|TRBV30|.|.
CAWKVRWGLGETQYF
TGTGCCTGGAAGGTGCGGTGGGGGCTGGGCGAGACCCAGTACTTC
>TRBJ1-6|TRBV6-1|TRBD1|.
CASSFRGSNSPLHF
TGTGCCAGCAGCTTCAGGGGGAGTAATTCACCCCTCCACTTT
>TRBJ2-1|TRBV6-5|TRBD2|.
CASSYSAGRGVYNEQFF
TGTGCCAGCAGTTACTCTGCGGGGCGGGGGGTCTACAATGAGCAGTTCTTC
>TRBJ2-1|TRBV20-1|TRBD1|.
CSADQGTASYNEQFF
TGCAGTGCTGATCAAGGGACAGCTTCCTACAATGAGCAGTTCTTC
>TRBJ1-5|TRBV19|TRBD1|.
CASGRGQGRNQPQHF
TGTGCCAGTGGGAGGGGACAGGGGCGAAATCAGCCCCAGCATTTT
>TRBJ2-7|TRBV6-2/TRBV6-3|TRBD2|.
CASRDSGRRLYEQYF
TGTGCCAGCAGGGATAGCGGGCGACGTCTATACGAGCAGTACTTC
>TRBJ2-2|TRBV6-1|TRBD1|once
CAISLRGQTNTGELFF
TGTGCCATCAGCCTCCGGGGACAGACGAACACCGGGGAGCTGTTTTTT
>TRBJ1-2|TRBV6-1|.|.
CASPQGISGNYGYTF
TGTGCCAGTCCACAGGGTATTAGCGGGAACTATGGCTACACCTTC
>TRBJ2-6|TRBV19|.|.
CASNRRGDDSGANVLTF
TGTGCCAGTAACCGGAGGGGCGATGACTCTGGGGCCAACGTCCTGACTTTC
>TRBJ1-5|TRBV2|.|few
CASAQTGSSNQPQHF
TGTGCCAGCGCCCAAACCGGGTCTAGCAATCAGCCCCAGCATTTT
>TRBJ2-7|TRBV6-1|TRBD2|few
CASSSGETLYEQYF
TGTGCCAGCAGTAGCGGGGAGACCCTCTACGAGCAGTACTTC
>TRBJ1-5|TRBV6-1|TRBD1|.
CASSTGQGNQPQHF
TGTGCCAGCAGTACCGGACAGGGTAATCAGCCCCAGCATTTT
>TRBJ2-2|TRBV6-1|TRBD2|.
CASRRAGFAGGPRRNTGELFF
TGTGCCAGCAGGAGGGCGGGGTTTGCGGGAGGGCCTCGTCGGAACACCGGGGAGCTGTTTTTT
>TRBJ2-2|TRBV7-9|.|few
CASSFGPNTGELFF
TGTGCCAGCAGCTTTGGGCCGAACACCGGGGAGCTGTTTTTT
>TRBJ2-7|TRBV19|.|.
CASSNLDEQYF
TGTGCCAGTAGCAATCTGGACGAGCAGTACTTC
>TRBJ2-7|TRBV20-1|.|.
CSASRPEGSREQYF
TGCAGTGCGAGCCGACCGGAGGGTTCGAGAGAGCAGTACTTC
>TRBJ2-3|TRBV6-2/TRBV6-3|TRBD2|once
CASTPSGRTDTQYF
TGTGCCAGCACCCCTAGCGGCCGCACAGATACGCAGTATTTT
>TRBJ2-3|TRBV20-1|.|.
CSAPRLVQGTDTQYF
TGCAGTGCTCCGCGACTAGTCCAAGGCACAGATACGCAGTATTTT
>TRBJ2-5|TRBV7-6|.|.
CASSSSREETQYF
TGTGCCAGCAGCTCTTCCAGGGAGGAGACCCAGTACTTC
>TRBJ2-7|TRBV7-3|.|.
CASSQAVGLNYEQYF
TGTGCCAGCAGCCAAGCCGTGGGACTGAACTACGAGCAGTACTTC
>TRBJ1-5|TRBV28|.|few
CASKELSNQPQHF
TGTGCCAGCAAAGAATTGAGCAATCAGCCCCAGCATTTT
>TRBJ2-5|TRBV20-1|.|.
CSARDGETQYF
TGCAGTGCCCGCGATGGAGAGACCCAGTACTTC
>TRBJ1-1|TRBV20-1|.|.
CSARDLKTNTEAFF
TGCAGTGCTAGAGATCTGAAAACGAACACTGAAGCTTTCTTT
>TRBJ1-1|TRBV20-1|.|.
CSARDVVSTEAFF
TGCAGTGCTAGAGATGTCGTTTCGACTGAAGCTTTCTTT
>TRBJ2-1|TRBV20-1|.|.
CSANVGGMQFF
TGCAGTGCTAATGTGGGGGGAATGCAGTTCTTC
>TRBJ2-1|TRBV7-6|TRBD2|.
CASSLVGLAIYDNEQFF
TGTGCCAGCAGCTTAGTAGGACTAGCGATATACGACAATGAGCAGTTCTTC
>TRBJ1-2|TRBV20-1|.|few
CSARGTLKSYGYTF
TGCAGTGCTAGAGGAACACTTAAAAGCTATGGCTACACCTTC
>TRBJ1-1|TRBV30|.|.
CAWMRDSTEAFF
TGTGCCTGGATGCGAGACAGCACTGAAGCTTTCTTT
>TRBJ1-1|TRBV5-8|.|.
CASSGGDSLVSVF
TGTGCCAGCAGCGGCGGGGATTCGCTGGTGAGTGTCTTT
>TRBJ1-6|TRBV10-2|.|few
CASSQEPYNSPLHF
TGCGCCAGCAGTCAAGAACCCTATAATTCACCCCTCCACTTT
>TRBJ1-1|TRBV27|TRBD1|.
CASSAHRGRVTEAFF
TGTGCCAGCAGTGCCCACAGGGGGCGCGTCACTGAAGCTTTCTTT
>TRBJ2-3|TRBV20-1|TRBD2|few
CSATSGGYTDTQYF
TGCAGTGCCACTAGCGGGGGGTACACAGATACGCAGTATTTT
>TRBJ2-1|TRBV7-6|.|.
CASSLSRVAGEQFF
TGTGCCAGCAGCTTAAGCAGGGTGGCAGGTGAGCAGTTCTTC